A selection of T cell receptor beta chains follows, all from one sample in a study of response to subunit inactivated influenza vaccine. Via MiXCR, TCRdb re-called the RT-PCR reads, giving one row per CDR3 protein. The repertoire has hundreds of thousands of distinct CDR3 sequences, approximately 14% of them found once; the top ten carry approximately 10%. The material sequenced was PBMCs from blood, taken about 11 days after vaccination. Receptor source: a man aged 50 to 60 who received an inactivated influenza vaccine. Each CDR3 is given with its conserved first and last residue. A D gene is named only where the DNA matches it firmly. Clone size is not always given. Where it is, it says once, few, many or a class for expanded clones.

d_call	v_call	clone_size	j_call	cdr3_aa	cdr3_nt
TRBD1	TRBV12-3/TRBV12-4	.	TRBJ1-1	CASSPIFGDSINTEAFF	TGTGCCAGCAGTCCGATATTTGGGGACAGCATAAACACTGAAGCTTTCTTT
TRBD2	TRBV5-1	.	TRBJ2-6	CASSLVLAGRRYSGANVLTF	TGCGCCAGCAGCCTTGTACTAGCGGGTAGGAGATACTCTGGGGCCAACGTCCTGACTTTC
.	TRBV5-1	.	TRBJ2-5	CASSAGTRKETQYF	TGCGCCAGCAGCGCCGGGACTCGAAAAGAGACCCAGTACTTC
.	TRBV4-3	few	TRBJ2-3	CASSQAPSPVDTQYF	TGCGCCAGCAGCCAAGCTCCTAGTCCGGTGGATACGCAGTATTTT
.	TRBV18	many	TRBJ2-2	CASSPPSGTGELFF	TGTGCCAGCTCACCACCGAGCGGCACCGGGGAGCTGTTTTTT
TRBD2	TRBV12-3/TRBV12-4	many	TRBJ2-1	CASSFAGGSYNEQFF	TGTGCCAGCAGTTTTGCGGGAGGATCCTACAATGAGCAGTTCTTC
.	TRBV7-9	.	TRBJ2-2	CASSLREGRAGELFF	TGTGCCAGCAGCTTGAGAGAGGGCCGCGCCGGGGAGCTGTTTTTT
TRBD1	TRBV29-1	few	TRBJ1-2	CSVRERRRDRLFYGYTF	TGCAGCGTTCGTGAACGGCGCCGGGACAGGTTGTTCTATGGCTACACCTTC
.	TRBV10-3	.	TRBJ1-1	CAISESLGASTEAFF	TGTGCCATCAGTGAGTCGCTGGGGGCAAGTACTGAAGCTTTCTTT
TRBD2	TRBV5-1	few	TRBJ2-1	CASSPHSGRNNEQFF	TGCGCCAGCAGCCCACATAGCGGGAGGAACAATGAGCAGTTCTTC
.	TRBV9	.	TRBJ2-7	CASSPGVLIGSYEQYF	TGTGCCAGCAGCCCCGGGGTTTTAATCGGCTCCTACGAGCAGTACTTC
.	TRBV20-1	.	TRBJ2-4	CSASFAIKNIQYF	TGCAGTGCTAGTTTCGCAATAAAAAACATTCAGTACTTC
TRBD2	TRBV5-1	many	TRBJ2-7	CASSLPGLAGVGQYF	TGCGCCAGCAGCTTACCGGGACTAGCGGGAGTAGGGCAGTACTTC
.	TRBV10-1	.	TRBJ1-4	CASSPRGSEKLFF	TGCGCCAGCAGCCCAAGAGGGAGTGAAAAACTGTTTTTT
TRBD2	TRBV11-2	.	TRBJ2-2	CASSSVSGRKAGELFF	TGTGCCAGCAGCTCAGTTAGCGGGAGGAAGGCCGGGGAGCTGTTTTTT
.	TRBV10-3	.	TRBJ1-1	CAITQAGMNTEAFF	TGTGCCATCACCCAGGCAGGGATGAACACTGAAGCTTTCTTT
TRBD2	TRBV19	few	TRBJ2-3	CASSIVLAGTDTQYF	TGTGCCAGTAGTATAGTACTAGCGGGCACAGATACGCAGTATTTT
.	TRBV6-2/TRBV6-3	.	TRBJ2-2	CASSYPFPGELFF	TGTGCCAGCAGTTACCCCTTTCCCGGGGAGCTGTTTTTT
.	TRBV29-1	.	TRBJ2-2	CSVADTKTGELFF	TGCAGCGTTGCTGACACGAAGACCGGGGAGCTGTTTTTT
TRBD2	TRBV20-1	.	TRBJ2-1	CSARDSSGGAQSYNEQFF	TGCAGTGCTAGAGATTCGAGCGGGGGGGCCCAGTCCTACAATGAGCAGTTCTTC
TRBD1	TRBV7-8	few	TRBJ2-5	CASSSRGQVGETQYF	TGTGCCAGCAGCTCAAGAGGACAGGTGGGAGAGACCCAGTACTTC
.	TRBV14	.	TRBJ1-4	CASSQFTEENLFF	TGTGCCAGCAGCCAATTTACTGAAGAAAACCTGTTTTTT
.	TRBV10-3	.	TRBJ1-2	CAISDLGVYGYTF	TGTGCCATCAGTGATCTGGGGGTCTATGGCTACACCTTC
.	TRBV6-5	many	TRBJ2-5	CASSKQETQYF	TGTGCCAGCAGTAAACAAGAGACCCAGTACTTC
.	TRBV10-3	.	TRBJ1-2	CAIRETVLDSGTRGGYTF	TGTGCCATCAGAGAGACCGTTTTAGACTCCGGGACCCGGGGTGGCTACACCTTC
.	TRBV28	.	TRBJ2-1	CASNYPSSYNEQFF	TGTGCCAGCAACTATCCGAGCTCCTACAATGAGCAGTTCTTC
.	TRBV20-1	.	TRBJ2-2	CSPRLNTGELFF	TGCAGTCCACGTCTGAACACCGGGGAGCTGTTTTTT
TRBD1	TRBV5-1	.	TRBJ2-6	CASSLETGLSGANVLTF	TGCGCCAGCAGCTTGGAGACAGGGCTCTCTGGGGCCAACGTCCTGACTTTC
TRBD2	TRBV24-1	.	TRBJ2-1	CATSDFSSGRTSYNEQFF	TGTGCCACCAGTGATTTCTCTAGCGGGAGGACCTCCTACAATGAGCAGTTCTTC
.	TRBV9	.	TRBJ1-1	CASSPQPGTEAFF	TGTGCCAGCAGCCCTCAGCCGGGCACTGAAGCTTTCTTT
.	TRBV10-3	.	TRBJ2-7	CAISEGGYEQYF	TGTGCCATCAGTGAGGGGGGATACGAGCAGTACTTC
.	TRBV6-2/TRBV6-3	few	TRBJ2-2	CASSPSDRPTGELFF	TGTGCCAGCAGTCCATCCGACAGACCCACCGGGGAGCTGTTTTTT
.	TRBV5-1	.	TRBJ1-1	CASSSAGSTEAFF	TGCGCCAGCAGCTCGGCAGGGTCTACTGAAGCTTTCTTT
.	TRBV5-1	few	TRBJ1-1	CASSLAPESEAFF	TGCGCCAGCAGCTTGGCCCCGGAAAGTGAAGCTTTCTTT
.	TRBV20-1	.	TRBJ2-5	CSASWERLETQYF	TGCAGTGCTAGTTGGGAGCGGTTAGAGACCCAGTACTTC
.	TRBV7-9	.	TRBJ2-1	CASSFPRTLENEQFF	TGTGCCAGCAGCTTTCCTCGGACGTTGGAGAATGAGCAGTTCTTC
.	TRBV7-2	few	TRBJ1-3	CASSLHRAGNTIYF	TGTGCCAGCAGCTTGCACAGGGCTGGAAACACCATATATTTT
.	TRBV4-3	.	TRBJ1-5	CASSQEAAGTNQPQHF	TGCGCCAGCAGCCAAGAGGCGGCAGGGACAAATCAGCCCCAGCATTTT
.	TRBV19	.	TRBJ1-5	CASSAGPGSNQPQHF	TGTGCCAGTAGTGCCGGACCCGGAAGCAATCAGCCCCAGCATTTT
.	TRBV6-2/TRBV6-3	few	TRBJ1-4	CASSRWDREKLFF	TGTGCCAGCAGTAGATGGGACCGTGAAAAACTGTTTTTT
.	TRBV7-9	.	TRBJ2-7	CASSRDRESYEQYF	TGTGCCAGCAGTCGGGACCGTGAATCCTACGAGCAGTACTTC
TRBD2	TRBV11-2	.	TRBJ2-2	CASSRTSGFTGELFF	TGTGCCAGCAGTCGGACTAGCGGATTCACCGGGGAGCTGTTTTTT